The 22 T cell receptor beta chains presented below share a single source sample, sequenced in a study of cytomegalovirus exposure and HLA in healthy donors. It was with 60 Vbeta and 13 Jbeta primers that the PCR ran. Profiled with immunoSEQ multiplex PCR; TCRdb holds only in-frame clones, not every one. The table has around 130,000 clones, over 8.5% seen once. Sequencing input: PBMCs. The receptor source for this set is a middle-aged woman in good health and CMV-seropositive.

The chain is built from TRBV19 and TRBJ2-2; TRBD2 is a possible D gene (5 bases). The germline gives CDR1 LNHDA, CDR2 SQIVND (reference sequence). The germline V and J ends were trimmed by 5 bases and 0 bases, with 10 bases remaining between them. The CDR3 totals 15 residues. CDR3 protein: CASSGGLTNTGELFF. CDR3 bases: TGTGCCAGTAGTGGAGGTCTTACGAACACCGGGGAGCTGTTTTTT.

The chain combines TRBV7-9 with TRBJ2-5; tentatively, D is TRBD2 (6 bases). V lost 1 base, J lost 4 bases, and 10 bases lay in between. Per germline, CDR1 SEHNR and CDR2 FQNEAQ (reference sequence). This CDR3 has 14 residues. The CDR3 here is CASSLVPGRETQYF. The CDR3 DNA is TGTGCCAGCAGCTTAGTCCCCGGGAGAGAGACCCAGTACTTC.

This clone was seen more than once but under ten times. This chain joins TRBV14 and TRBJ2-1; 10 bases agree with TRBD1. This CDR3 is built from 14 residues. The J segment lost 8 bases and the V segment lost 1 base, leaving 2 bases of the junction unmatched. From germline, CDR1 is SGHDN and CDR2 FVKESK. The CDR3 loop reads CASSQVGTGDEQFF. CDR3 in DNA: TGTGCCAGCAGCCAAGTGGGGACAGGGGATGAGCAGTTCTTC.

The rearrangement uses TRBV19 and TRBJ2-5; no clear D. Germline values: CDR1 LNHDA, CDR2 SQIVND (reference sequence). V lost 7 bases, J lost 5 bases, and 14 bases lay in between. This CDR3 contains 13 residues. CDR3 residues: CASIARPGETQYF. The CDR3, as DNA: TGTGCCAGTATAGCCCGACCCGGCGAGACCCAGTACTTC. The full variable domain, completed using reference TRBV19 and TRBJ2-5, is DGGITQSPKYLFRKEGQNVTLSCEQNLNHDAMYWYRQDPGQGLRLIYYSQIVNDFQKGDIAEGYSVSREKKESFPLTVTSAQKNPTAFYLCASIARPGETQYFGPGTRLLVL.

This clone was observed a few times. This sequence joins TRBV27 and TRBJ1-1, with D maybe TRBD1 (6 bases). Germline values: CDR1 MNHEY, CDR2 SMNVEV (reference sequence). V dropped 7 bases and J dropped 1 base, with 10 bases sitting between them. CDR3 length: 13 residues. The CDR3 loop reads CASKGGENTEAFF. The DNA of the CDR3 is TGTGCCAGCAAGGGGGGGGAGAACACTGAAGCTTTCTTT.

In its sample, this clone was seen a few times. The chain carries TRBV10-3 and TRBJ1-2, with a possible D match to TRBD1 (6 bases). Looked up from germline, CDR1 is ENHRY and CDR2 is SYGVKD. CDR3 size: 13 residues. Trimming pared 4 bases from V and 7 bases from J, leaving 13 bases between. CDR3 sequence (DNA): TGTGCCATCAGTGGAACAGGGCGAAGTGGCTACACCTTC. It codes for CAISGTGRSGYTF.

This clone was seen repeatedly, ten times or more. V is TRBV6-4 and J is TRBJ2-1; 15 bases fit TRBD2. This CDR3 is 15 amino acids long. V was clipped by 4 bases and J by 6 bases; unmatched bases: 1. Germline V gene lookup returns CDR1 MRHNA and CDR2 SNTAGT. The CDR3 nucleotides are TGTGCCAGCAGTGGGACTAGCGGGGGGGCCAATGAGCAGTTCTTC. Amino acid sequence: CASSGTSGGANEQFF.

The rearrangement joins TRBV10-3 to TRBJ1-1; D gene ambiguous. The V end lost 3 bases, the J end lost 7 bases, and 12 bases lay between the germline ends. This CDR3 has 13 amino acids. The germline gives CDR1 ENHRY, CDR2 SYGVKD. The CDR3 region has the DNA TGTGCCATCAGTGAACACGACACCCATGAAGCTTTCTTT. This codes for CAISEHDTHEAFF.

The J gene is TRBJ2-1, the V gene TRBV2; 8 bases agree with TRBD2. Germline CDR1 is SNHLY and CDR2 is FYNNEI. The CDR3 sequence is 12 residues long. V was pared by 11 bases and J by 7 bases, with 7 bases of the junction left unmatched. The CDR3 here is CAAGGDRNEQFF. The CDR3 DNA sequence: TGTGCCGCCGGGGGGGATAGGAATGAGCAGTTCTTC.

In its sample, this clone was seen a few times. The CDR3 coding sequence is TGTGCCTCAGGGTCGGTATATACGCAGTATTTT. It yields the protein CASGSVYTQYF. The chain combines TRBV5-8 with TRBJ2-3, with D perhaps TRBD1 (5 bases). The CDR3 spans 11 residues. Trimming removed 10 bases at V and 7 bases at J, with 13 bases between. CDR1 and CDR2 (germline): SGHTS, YDEGEE.

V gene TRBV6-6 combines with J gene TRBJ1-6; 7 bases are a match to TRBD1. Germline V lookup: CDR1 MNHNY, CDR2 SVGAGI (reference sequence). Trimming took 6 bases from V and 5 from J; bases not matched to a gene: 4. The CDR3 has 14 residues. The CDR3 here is CASSNGQDNSPLHF. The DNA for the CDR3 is TGTGCCAGCAGCAACGGACAGGATAATTCACCCCTCCACTTT.

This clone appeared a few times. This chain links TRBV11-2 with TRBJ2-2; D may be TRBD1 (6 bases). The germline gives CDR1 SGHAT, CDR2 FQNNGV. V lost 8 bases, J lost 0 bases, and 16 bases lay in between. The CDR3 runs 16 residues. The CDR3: CASLQGQISNTGELFF. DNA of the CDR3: TGTGCCAGCCTCCAGGGACAAATATCGAACACCGGGGAGCTGTTTTTT.

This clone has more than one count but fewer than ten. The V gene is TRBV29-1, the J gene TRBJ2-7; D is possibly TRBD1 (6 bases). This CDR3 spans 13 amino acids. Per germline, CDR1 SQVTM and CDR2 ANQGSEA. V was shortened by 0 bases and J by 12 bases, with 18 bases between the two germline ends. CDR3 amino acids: CSVEEFDQGLRYF. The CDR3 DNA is TGCAGCGTTGAAGAATTCGATCAGGGGCTGCGGTACTTC.

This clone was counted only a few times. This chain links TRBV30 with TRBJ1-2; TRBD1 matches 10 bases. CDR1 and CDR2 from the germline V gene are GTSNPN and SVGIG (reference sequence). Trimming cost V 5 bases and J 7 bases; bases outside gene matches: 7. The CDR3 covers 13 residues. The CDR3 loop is CAWGDRGRGGYTF. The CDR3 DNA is TGTGCCTGGGGTGACAGGGGGCGAGGTGGCTACACCTTC.

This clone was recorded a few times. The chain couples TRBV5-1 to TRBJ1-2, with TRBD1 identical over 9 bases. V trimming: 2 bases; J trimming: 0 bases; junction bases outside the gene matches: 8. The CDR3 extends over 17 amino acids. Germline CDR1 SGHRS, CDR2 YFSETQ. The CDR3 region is CASSFTGQGSSNYGYTF. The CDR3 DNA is TGCGCCAGCAGCTTCACAGGACAGGGGTCCTCTAACTATGGCTACACCTTC.

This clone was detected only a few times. The CDR3 bases are TGTGCCAGCAGTTTAACCGACAGGGGTCAACATTTT. Translation: CASSLTDRGQHF. The rearrangement uses TRBV28 and TRBJ1-5, with TRBD1 matching over 8 bases. The CDR3 spans 12 residues. Germline values: CDR1 MDHEN, CDR2 SYDVKM. Germline trimming cut 2 bases from V and 16 bases from J; bases unmatched to any gene: 7.

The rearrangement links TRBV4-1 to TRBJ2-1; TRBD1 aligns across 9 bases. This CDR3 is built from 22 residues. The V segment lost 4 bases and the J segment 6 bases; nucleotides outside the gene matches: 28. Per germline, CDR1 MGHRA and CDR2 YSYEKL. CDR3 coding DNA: TGCGCCAGCAGCCGCCCGGGACAGGGAAGTGAAGGTGGTGGGGTCGTTGTCAATGAGCAGTTCTTC. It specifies CASSRPGQGSEGGGVVVNEQFF.

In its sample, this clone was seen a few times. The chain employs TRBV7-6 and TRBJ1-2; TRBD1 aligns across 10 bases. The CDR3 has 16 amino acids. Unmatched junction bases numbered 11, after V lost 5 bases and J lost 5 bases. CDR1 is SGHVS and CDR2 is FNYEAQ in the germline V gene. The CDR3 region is CASSPRQGAAGYGYTF. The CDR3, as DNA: TGTGCCAGCAGCCCCCGACAGGGGGCTGCGGGGTATGGCTACACCTTC.

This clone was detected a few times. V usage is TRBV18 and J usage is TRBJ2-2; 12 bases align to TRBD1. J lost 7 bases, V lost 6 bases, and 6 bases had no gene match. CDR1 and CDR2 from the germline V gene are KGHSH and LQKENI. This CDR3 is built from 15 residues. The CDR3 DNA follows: TGTGCCAGCTCGCCGGGACAGGGGGCCGACGGGGAGCTGTTTTTT. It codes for CASSPGQGADGELFF.

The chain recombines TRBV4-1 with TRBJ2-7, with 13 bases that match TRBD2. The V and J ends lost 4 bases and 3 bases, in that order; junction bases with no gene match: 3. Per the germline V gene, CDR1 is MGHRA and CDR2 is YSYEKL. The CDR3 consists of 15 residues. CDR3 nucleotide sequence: TGCGCCAGCAGCCGAACTAGCGGGGGGGACTACGAGCAGTACTTC. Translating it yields CASSRTSGGDYEQYF.

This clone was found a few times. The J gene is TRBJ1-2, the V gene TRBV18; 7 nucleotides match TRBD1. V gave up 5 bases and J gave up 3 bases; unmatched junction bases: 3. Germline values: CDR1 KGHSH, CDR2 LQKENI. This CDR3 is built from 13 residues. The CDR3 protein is CASSTGQHYGYTF. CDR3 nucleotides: TGTGCCAGCTCAACGGGACAGCACTATGGCTACACCTTC.

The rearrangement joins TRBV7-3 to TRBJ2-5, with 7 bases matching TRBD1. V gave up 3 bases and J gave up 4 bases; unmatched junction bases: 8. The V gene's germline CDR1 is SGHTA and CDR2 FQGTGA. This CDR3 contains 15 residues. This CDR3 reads CASSFTGERIETQYF. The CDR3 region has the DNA TGTGCCAGCAGCTTCACAGGGGAACGGATAGAGACCCAGTACTTC.